This paragraph reports one T cell receptor beta chain. There are 15 residues in the CDR3. Germline assignment: CDR1 SEHNR and CDR2 FQNEAQ (reference sequence). J was trimmed by 0 bases and V by 6 bases; bases with no gene match: 7. The data originate from a study of blood T cell repertoires in COVID-19. Study summary: The study drew acute and convalescent COVID-19 samples from the United States, Italy and Spain.

Only in-frame clones appear in the TCRdb table, and some are missing; sequencing was by immunoSEQ multiplex PCR. The sample consists of about 190,000 clones, about nine tenths of them appearing once. The chain is built from TRBV7-9 and TRBJ2-7; 8 nucleotides align to TRBD1. What was sequenced was peripheral blood. This receptor was taken from a man aged 40-49 years with acute or convalescent COVID-19. CDR3 protein: CASRPTGGSSYEQYF. DNA for the CDR3: TGTGCCAGCAGGCCAACAGGGGGTAGCTCCTACGAGCAGTACTTC.